Following are 25 T cell receptor beta chains from one sample sequenced in a study of blood T cell repertoires in COVID-19. The repertoire was sequenced with immunoSEQ multiplex PCR; TCRdb's copy has only in-frame clones and lacks some. The sample has roughly 250,000 clones; roughly 85% are singletons. Input material: PBMCs or T cells enriched from blood (not recorded which). These receptors were obtained from a woman in her twenties or thirties who had recovered from COVID-19.

The J gene is TRBJ1-2, the V gene TRBV29-1; perhaps TRBD1 as D (6 bases). Germline V gene sequence: CDR1 SQVTM, CDR2 ANQGSEA. The V end was cut by 7 bases, the J end by 8 bases, with 20 bases between. This CDR3 region has 13 residues. The CDR3 DNA follows: TGCAGCGCCGACCAACAGGGAACCCAAGGCTACACCTTC. Encoded protein: CSADQQGTQGYTF.

This chain joins TRBV4-1 and TRBJ1-2, with 9 bases matching TRBD1. With V trimmed by 6 bases and J by 8 bases, 22 bases remained unmatched. The germline gives CDR1 MGHRA, CDR2 YSYEKL. This CDR3 is 18 amino acids long. CDR3 residues: CASRITGTGTFRDQGYTF. In DNA form, the CDR3 reads TGCGCCAGCAGAATTACCGGGACAGGGACTTTTAGGGATCAAGGCTACACCTTC.

The chain links TRBV6-5 to TRBJ2-1; weak D call: TRBD2 (5 bases). This CDR3 is 14 amino acids long. CDR1 is MNHEY, CDR2 SVGAGI, per germline. The CDR3 is CAISAARPTDEQFF. The CDR3 region has the DNA TGTGCTATCTCAGCGGCACGTCCTACAGATGAGCAGTTCTTC.

The chain recombines TRBV28 with TRBJ2-2; 7 nucleotides align to TRBD1. The CDR3 spans 17 residues. V was pared by 4 bases and J by 2 bases, with 10 bases of the junction left unmatched. Germline V gene data show CDR1 as MDHEN and CDR2 as SYDVKM. The CDR3 loop reads CASSYDPGTENTGELFF. The CDR3 nucleotides are TGTGCCAGCAGTTACGACCCCGGGACAGAAAACACCGGGGAGCTGTTTTTT.

This chain joins TRBV18 and TRBJ2-1, with 13 bases fitting TRBD2. With 1 base clipped from V and 4 bases from J, the junction kept 4 bases outside the gene matches. This CDR3 is built from 17 residues. Germline CDR1 KGHSH, CDR2 LQKENI. This chain's CDR3 is CASSPRLAGGEYNEQFF. Written as DNA, the CDR3 is TGTGCCAGCTCACCACGACTAGCGGGGGGAGAGTACAATGAGCAGTTCTTC.

V gene TRBV7-9 combines with J gene TRBJ1-2; perhaps TRBD1 as D (5 bases). The germline V gene has CDR1 SEHNR and CDR2 FQNEAQ (reference sequence). V dropped 5 bases and J dropped 3 bases, with 13 bases sitting between them. There are 14 residues in the CDR3. In DNA form, the CDR3 reads TGTGCCAGCAGCGTAGTGGGGCAGGACTATGGCTACACCTTC. This encodes CASSVVGQDYGYTF. Complete variable domain (other parts from reference TRBV7-9 and TRBJ1-2): DTGVSQNPRHKITKRGQNVTFRCDPISEHNRLYWYRQTLGQGPEFLTYFQNEAQLEKSRLLSDRFSAERPKGSFSTLEIQRTEQGDSAMYLCASSVVGQDYGYTFGSGTRLTVV.

This clone was found once. Here the CDR3 DNA reads TGTGCCAGCAGCTTCTCGGTTTACTTCACTGAAGCTTTCTTT. Protein sequence: CASSFSVYFTEAFF. The chain is built from TRBV5-8 and TRBJ1-1; no firm D call. CDR3 length: 14 amino acids. Germline V gene sequence: CDR1 SGHTS, CDR2 YDEGEE. V lost 2 bases and J lost 4, with 12 bases in between.

The chain joins TRBV6-5 to TRBJ1-1; D is perhaps TRBD1 (6 bases). V was pared by 7 bases and J by 4 bases, with 19 bases between. The germline CDR1 and CDR2 sequences are MNHEY and SVGAGI. The CDR3 is 15 amino acids. The CDR3 sequence is CASTQVWGRFTEAFF. The CDR3 bases are TGTGCCAGCACCCAAGTATGGGGGCGCTTCACTGAAGCTTTCTTT.

The genes are TRBV5-4 and TRBJ2-3; 7 bases fit TRBD2. CDR1 is SGHNT, CDR2 YYREEE, per germline (reference sequence). Germline trimming cut 0 bases from V and 7 bases from J; bases unmatched to any gene: 8. CDR3 length: 15 residues. The CDR3 nucleotides are TGTGCCAGCAGCTTGGATGGGGGGGGGAAATATACGCAGTATTTT. Residues: CASSLDGGGKYTQYF.

The chain joins TRBV23-1 to TRBJ2-5, with 14 bases fitting TRBD2. TRBV23-1 is an open reading frame whose function is uncertain. Trimming at V came to 3 bases and at J to 5 bases, leaving 8 bases not matched to a gene. This CDR3 is built from 17 residues. For the CDR3, the DNA is TGCGCCAGCAGTCAGCGCGGGACTAGCGGGAGTTGGGAGACCCAGTACTTC. Translating it yields CASSQRGTSGSWETQYF.

The rearrangement joins TRBV4-1 to TRBJ1-1, with 11 bases identical to TRBD1. The CDR3 runs 14 residues. The V and J ends lost 5 bases and 4 bases, in that order; junction bases with no gene match: 3. Germline V gene lookup returns CDR1 MGHRA and CDR2 YSYEKL. CDR3 nucleotide sequence: TGCGCCAGCAGCGGACAGGGGGCGGGCACTGAAGCTTTCTTT. This codes for CASSGQGAGTEAFF.

This clone was seen a few times. This sequence joins TRBV24-1 and TRBJ1-2; TRBD1 matches 10 bases. The CDR3 runs 14 residues. With V trimmed by 4 bases and J by 2 bases, 0 bases remained unmatched. CDR1 is KGHDR, CDR2 SFDVKD, per germline. CDR3: CATSEGQGNYGYTF. For the CDR3, the DNA is TGTGCCACCAGTGAGGGACAGGGGAACTATGGCTACACCTTC.

The chain couples TRBV18 to TRBJ1-1; D is unclear. Looked up from germline, CDR1 is KGHSH and CDR2 is LQKENI. Between the trimmed V and J ends, which lost 6 bases and 2 bases, there was a span of 10 bases. The CDR3 totals 13 residues. CDR3 in DNA: TGTGCCAGCTCTTCCGAGCTTAACACTGAAGCTTTCTTT. Its translation is CASSSELNTEAFF.

This rearrangement joins TRBV5-8 to TRBJ1-4; maybe TRBD1 (5 bases). The CDR3 is 15 residues long. CDR1 and CDR2 from the germline V gene are SGHTS and YDEGEE. The ends were cut back, 0 bases at V and 2 bases at J, with 8 bases in the middle. The CDR3 region has the DNA TGTGCCAGCAGCTTGGGCCAGGGTACTAATGAAAAACTGTTTTTT. It specifies CASSLGQGTNEKLFF.

DNA for the CDR3: TGTGCCACCAGCGGGCCGACAGGGGGGAGTGAAAAACTGTTTTTT. This gives the protein CATSGPTGGSEKLFF. The chain couples TRBV15 to TRBJ1-4; TRBD1 matches at 9 bases. CDR3 length: 15 amino acids. Germline CDR1 is LNHNV and CDR2 is YYDKDF (reference sequence). The ends lost 5 bases at V and 7 bases at J; junction bases unmatched: 8. The full variable domain, completed using reference TRBV15 and TRBJ1-4, is DAMVIQNPRYQVTQFGKPVTLSCSQTLNHNVMYWYQQKSSQAPKLLFHYYDKDFNNEADTPDNFQSRRPNTSFCFLDIRSPGLGDTAMYLCATSGPTGGSEKLFFGSGTQLSVL.

The table lists this clone with a count of one. The rearrangement joins TRBV6-4 to TRBJ1-2, with TRBD1 matching 10 bases. The CDR3 is 15 amino acids. Germline loops: CDR1 MRHNA, CDR2 SNTAGT. After removal of 5 bases from V and 3 bases from J, the junction contained 6 bases not matched to a gene. CDR3 bases: TGTGCCAGCAGTACCGGGACAGGGGAGTACTATGGCTACACCTTC. Translating it yields CASSTGTGEYYGYTF.

The V call is TRBV2, the J call TRBJ2-7; 9 nucleotides match TRBD1. With V trimmed by 7 bases and J by 3 bases, 4 bases remained unmatched. The CDR3 totals 13 residues. Germline V gene lookup returns CDR1 SNHLY and CDR2 FYNNEI. The CDR3 protein is CASTGTGIYEQYF. The CDR3 nucleotides read TGTGCCAGCACGGGGACAGGGATCTACGAGCAGTACTTC.

Of note for this clone: At one end, the junction sequence differs from germline, possibly due to a read error. The V call is TRBV28, the J call TRBJ2-5; D possibly corresponds to TRBD1 (6 bases). The CDR3 has 14 residues. Germline V lookup: CDR1 MDHEN, CDR2 SYDVKM. CDR3 region: CASTTGQGRETQYF. Here the CDR3 DNA reads TGTGCGAGCACCACAGGGCAAGGGAGAGAGACCCAGTACTTC.

The chain couples TRBV18 to TRBJ1-3; D unresolved. Per germline, CDR1 KGHSH and CDR2 LQKENI. V lost 5 bases to trimming and J lost 0 bases, with 5 bases between them. CDR3 length equals 13 residues. The CDR3 coding sequence is TGTGCCAGCTCAACAAGCTCTGGAAACACCATATATTTT. Protein: CASSTSSGNTIYF.

DNA of the CDR3: TGTGCCACCAGCCTGGGGGGGGGCGTCACTGAAGCTTTCTTT. Protein product: CATSLGGGVTEAFF. This chain links TRBV15 with TRBJ1-1, with D possibly being TRBD1 (6 bases). The CDR3 is 14 residues long. Trimming shortened V by 5 bases and J by 4 bases, and 14 bases separated the two germline ends. Germline CDR1 and CDR2: LNHNV and YYDKDF (reference sequence).

The rearrangement uses TRBV11-2 and TRBJ2-2; TRBD1 is a possible D gene (5 bases). This CDR3 contains 14 residues. V lost 4 bases, J lost 5 bases, and 11 bases lay in between. CDR1 and CDR2 (germline): SGHAT, FQNNGV. CDR3 loop: CASSSPRTTGELFF. CDR3 nucleotides: TGTGCCAGCAGCTCGCCCAGGACAACCGGGGAGCTGTTTTTT.

The V call is TRBV3-1 (or the pseudogene TRBV3-2), the J call TRBJ1-2; 11 nucleotides line up with TRBD1. The junction had 12 bases not matched to a gene; V was cut back by 4 bases and J by 5 bases. The CDR3 consists of 17 residues. Germline assignment: CDR1 LGHDT and CDR2 YNNKEL (reference sequence). CDR3 sequence (DNA): TGTGCCAGCAGCCCTCGGACCCGGGACAGGGGGGGGTATGGCTACACCTTC. The encoded protein is CASSPRTRDRGGYGYTF.

The chain joins TRBV3-1 (or the pseudogene TRBV3-2) to TRBJ1-2, with TRBD1 matching 9 bases. CDR1 and CDR2 (germline): LGHDT, YNNKEL (reference sequence). V trimming: 4 bases; J trimming: 8 bases; junction bases outside the gene matches: 8. CDR3 length: 14 residues. The CDR3 DNA reads as TGTGCCAGCAGCCCTCGGGACAGGGATGGCGGCTACACCTTC. Residues: CASSPRDRDGGYTF.

CDR3 amino acids: CATSKDRVTNEKLFF. CDR3 in DNA: TGTGCCACCAGCAAAGACAGGGTTACTAATGAAAAACTGTTTTTT. This chain joins TRBV15 and TRBJ1-4, with 7 bases matching TRBD1. The CDR3 length is 15 residues. The junction had 4 bases not matched to a gene; V was cut back by 4 bases and J by 2 bases. CDR1 and CDR2 from the germline V gene are LNHNV and YYDKDF (reference sequence).

This chain links TRBV11-2 with TRBJ2-5; D is ambiguous. Trimming took off 4 bases at V and 5 bases at J, with 20 bases between the two ends. This CDR3 is built from 16 residues. Per the germline V gene, CDR1 is SGHAT and CDR2 is FQNNGV. CDR3 in amino acids: CASSSHILSNPETQYF. In DNA form, the CDR3 reads TGTGCCAGCAGCTCCCACATCCTGTCCAACCCCGAGACCCAGTACTTC.